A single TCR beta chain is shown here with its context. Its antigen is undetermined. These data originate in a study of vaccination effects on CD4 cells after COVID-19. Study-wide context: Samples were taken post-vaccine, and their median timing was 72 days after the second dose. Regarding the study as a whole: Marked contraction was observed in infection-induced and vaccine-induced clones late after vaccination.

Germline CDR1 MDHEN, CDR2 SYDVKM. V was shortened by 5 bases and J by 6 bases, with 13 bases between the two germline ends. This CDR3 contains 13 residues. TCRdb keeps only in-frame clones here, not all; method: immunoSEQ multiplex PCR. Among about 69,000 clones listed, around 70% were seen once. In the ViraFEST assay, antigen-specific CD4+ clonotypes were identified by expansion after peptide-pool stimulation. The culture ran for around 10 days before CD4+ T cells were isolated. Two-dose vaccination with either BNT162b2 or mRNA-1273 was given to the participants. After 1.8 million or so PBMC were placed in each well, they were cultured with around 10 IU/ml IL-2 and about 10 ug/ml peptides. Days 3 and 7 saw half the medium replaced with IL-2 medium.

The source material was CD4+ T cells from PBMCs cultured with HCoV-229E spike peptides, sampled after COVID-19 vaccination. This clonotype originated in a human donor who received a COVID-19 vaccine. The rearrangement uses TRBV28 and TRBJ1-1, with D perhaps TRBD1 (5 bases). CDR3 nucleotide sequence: TGTGCCAGCAGTCCCCCAGGGTTACCTGAAGCTTTCTTT. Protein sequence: CASSPPGLPEAFF.